One and the same sample provided the 30 T cell receptor beta chains below, sequenced in a study of blood T cell repertoires in COVID-19. Assay used: immunoSEQ multiplex PCR; TCRdb lists only in-frame clones, some missing. Here the sample spans about 270,000 clones, about nine tenths being singletons. Sequenced: PBMCs or T cells enriched from blood (not recorded which). The source of these receptors is a woman between 45 and 60 years old who had recovered from COVID-19.

This chain links TRBV7-2 with TRBJ2-1, with 8 bases lining up with TRBD1. The CDR3 totals 15 residues. Trimming removed 5 bases from V and 3 bases from J; junction bases left unmatched: 6. Germline CDR1 SGHTA, CDR2 FQGNSA. CDR3 coding DNA: TGTGCCAGCAGCCGCGGACAGGGAAGCTACAATGAGCAGTTCTTC. Translation: CASSRGQGSYNEQFF.

The rearrangement links TRBV19 to TRBJ2-7; 8 bases are shared with TRBD1. The ends lost 6 bases at V and 3 bases at J; junction bases unmatched: 7. The V gene's germline CDR1 is LNHDA and CDR2 SQIVND (reference sequence). The CDR3 has 14 amino acids. The CDR3 here is CASSLGTGNYEQYF. CDR3 sequence (DNA): TGTGCCAGTAGCCTAGGGACAGGCAACTACGAGCAGTACTTC.

This chain joins TRBV7-9 and TRBJ2-2; D might be TRBD2 (6 bases). The CDR3 is 13 residues long. V gave up 8 bases and J gave up 3 bases, with 10 bases separating them. Per germline, CDR1 SEHNR and CDR2 FQNEAQ (reference sequence). The CDR3 sequence is CASRWGDTGELFF. As DNA, the CDR3 is TGTGCCAGCCGGTGGGGGGACACCGGGGAGCTGTTTTTT.

The chain is built from TRBV7-2 and TRBJ2-7, with a weak D call TRBD2 (6 bases). From germline, CDR1 is SGHTA and CDR2 FQGNSA. Trimming shortened V by 2 bases and J by 5 bases, and 13 bases separated the two germline ends. This CDR3 contains 14 residues. Here the CDR3 reads CASSLSGSVDEQYF. The CDR3 DNA is TGTGCCAGCAGCTTATCCGGGAGTGTCGACGAGCAGTACTTC.

This rearrangement joins TRBV11-2 to TRBJ2-7, with 9 bases lining up with TRBD2. J lost 6 bases, V lost 4 bases, and 7 bases had no gene match. CDR1 and CDR2 (germline): SGHAT, FQNNGV. The CDR3 runs to 14 residues. Here the CDR3 DNA reads TGTGCCAGCAGCTCGGTAGCGGGAGTCTCCGAGCAGTACTTC. Translation gives CASSSVAGVSEQYF.

The chain employs TRBV19 and TRBJ2-2, with D perhaps matching TRBD2 (5 bases). V was pared by 7 bases and J by 4 bases, with 13 bases between. CDR1 and CDR2 from the germline V gene are LNHDA and SQIVND (reference sequence). The length of the CDR3 is 14 residues. CDR3 bases: TGTGCCAGTACCCCACTCCGGGGCACCGGGGAGCTGTTTTTT. Translation gives CASTPLRGTGELFF.

This chain connects TRBV4-2 to TRBJ2-1; the match to TRBD2 covers 10 bases. The CDR3 loop spans 15 amino acids. CDR1 and CDR2 (germline): LGHNA, YNFKEQ. With 5 bases clipped from V and 9 bases from J, the junction kept 10 bases outside the gene matches. CDR3: CASSAGASGSFEQFF. CDR3 DNA sequence: TGTGCCAGCAGCGCAGGCGCTAGCGGGAGCTTTGAGCAGTTCTTC.

The J gene is TRBJ1-5, the V gene TRBV6-2 or TRBV6-3, with a weak D call TRBD1 (6 bases). The length of the CDR3 is 13 residues. V was clipped by 6 bases and J by 5 bases, with 11 bases between them. From germline, CDR1 is MNHEY and CDR2 SVGEGT. The chain's CDR3 is CASSTDRYQPQHF. As DNA, the CDR3 is TGTGCCAGCAGCACCGACAGGTATCAGCCCCAGCATTTT.

V is TRBV9 and J is TRBJ2-7; TRBD2 aligns across 10 bases. The CDR3 spans 16 residues. In germline, CDR1 is SGDLS, CDR2 YYNGEE. V gave up 0 bases and J gave up 0 bases; unmatched junction bases: 3. In DNA form, the CDR3 reads TGTGCCAGCAGCGTAGGACTAGCGGGTCGCTCCTACGAGCAGTACTTC. Residues: CASSVGLAGRSYEQYF.

The CDR3 DNA follows: TGTGCCAGCAGTTTATCATGGGGGGAACCTGAAGCTTTCTTT. Translated, it gives CASSLSWGEPEAFF. The chain is built from TRBV27 and TRBJ1-1; weak D call: TRBD1 (5 bases). This CDR3 spans 14 amino acids. The germline gives CDR1 MNHEY, CDR2 SMNVEV (reference sequence). Trimming shortened V by 0 bases and J by 6 bases, and 11 bases separated the two germline ends.

The CDR3 DNA reads TGTGCCACCAGTGTTAGACTGAAATACGAGCAGTACTTC. It codes for CATSVRLKYEQYF. The rearrangement joins TRBV15 to TRBJ2-7; D is unclear. The V gene lost 6 bases and the J gene lost 4 bases, with 13 bases spanning the gap. The CDR3 loop spans 13 amino acids. In germline, CDR1 is LNHNV, CDR2 YYDKDF (reference sequence).

The genes are TRBV29-1 and TRBJ2-5; 9 bases fit TRBD2. Germline lookup yields CDR1 SQVTM and CDR2 ANQGSEA. This CDR3 contains 12 residues. V shed 4 bases and J 5 bases; nucleotides not matched to a gene: 2. CDR3 region: CSVVLAGETQYF. The CDR3 DNA follows: TGCAGCGTTGTCCTAGCGGGGGAGACCCAGTACTTC.

The chain links TRBV4-2 to TRBJ2-1; unclear D gene. V was cut by 4 bases and J by 7 bases, with 20 bases left in between. The CDR3 is made up of 16 amino acids. CDR1 and CDR2 from the germline V gene are LGHNA and YNFKEQ. CDR3 nucleotides: TGTGCCAGCAGCCCAGGCGATGCCCAACCCTGGAATGAGCAGTTCTTC. Translated, it gives CASSPGDAQPWNEQFF.

J is TRBJ1-5 and V is TRBV30; 7 nucleotides agree with TRBD1. Germline values: CDR1 GTSNPN, CDR2 SVGIG (reference sequence). CDR3 size: 14 residues. The junction had 6 bases not matched to a gene; V was cut back by 2 bases and J by 5 bases. CDR3 amino acids: CAWSPQGDDQPQHF. CDR3 in DNA: TGTGCCTGGAGTCCCCAGGGGGATGATCAGCCCCAGCATTTT.

The rearrangement links TRBV28 to TRBJ1-2, with D possibly TRBD1 on 5 matching bases. Trimming pared 7 bases from V and 0 bases from J, leaving 9 bases between. This CDR3 is 13 amino acids long. Germline assignment: CDR1 MDHEN and CDR2 SYDVKM. CDR3 in DNA: TGTGCCAGCACACTGACAGCTAACTATGGCTACACCTTC. It codes for CASTLTANYGYTF.

CDR3 nucleotides: TGTGCCAGCAGCGTAGGGCAGACAGATACGCAGTATTTT. Its protein is CASSVGQTDTQYF. V gene TRBV9 combines with J gene TRBJ2-3; D is uncertain. Germline CDR1 reads SGDLS; CDR2 reads YYNGEE. CDR3 length: 13 amino acids. V lost 0 bases to trimming and J lost 3 bases, with 5 bases between them.

The chain recombines TRBV20-1 with TRBJ2-1; D is perhaps TRBD1 (5 bases). This CDR3 is 14 amino acids long. Germline assignment: CDR1 DFQATT and CDR2 SNEGSKA (reference sequence). Trimming removed 3 bases at V and 4 bases at J, with 13 bases between. The CDR3 protein is CSASKAGWYNEQFF. The CDR3 region has the DNA TGCAGTGCTAGTAAGGCAGGGTGGTACAATGAGCAGTTCTTC.

The gene calls are TRBV24-1 and TRBJ1-4; D may be TRBD1 (6 bases). The CDR3 runs 14 residues. With 4 bases removed from V and 4 bases from J, the gap between germline ends came to 9 bases. Germline V gene lookup returns CDR1 KGHDR and CDR2 SFDVKD. CDR3 loop: CATSENRDNEKLFF. The CDR3 DNA sequence: TGTGCCACCAGTGAGAACAGGGATAATGAAAAACTGTTTTTT.

The chain joins TRBV18 to TRBJ2-5; 7 bases agree with TRBD2. Germline V gene lookup returns CDR1 KGHSH and CDR2 LQKENI. V lost 4 bases to trimming and J lost 2 bases; unmatched junction nucleotides: 7. The CDR3 extends over 15 amino acids. This CDR3 reads CASSQAGPRQETQYF. The CDR3 DNA reads as TGTGCCAGCTCACAAGCGGGGCCAAGACAAGAGACCCAGTACTTC.

The chain links TRBV29-1 to TRBJ1-5, with 7 bases fitting TRBD1. Germline V gene lookup returns CDR1 SQVTM and CDR2 ANQGSEA. Germline trimming cut 5 bases from V and 3 bases from J; bases unmatched to any gene: 4. This CDR3 region has 13 residues. CDR3 DNA sequence: TGCAGCGTTACGGGACAGTTCAATCAGCCCCAGCATTTT. It yields the protein CSVTGQFNQPQHF. The full variable domain, in which reference TRBV29-1 and TRBJ1-5 provide the parts outside the CDR3, is SAVISQKPSRDICQRGTSLTIQCQVDSQVTMMFWYRQQPGQSLTLIATANQGSEATYESGFVIDKFPISRPNLTFSTLTVSNMSPEDSSIYLCSVTGQFNQPQHFGDGTRLSIL.

Here the CDR3 DNA reads TGCAGCGTCGTAACACAGGGCCTGAACACTGAAGCTTTCTTT. Amino acids: CSVVTQGLNTEAFF. The chain employs TRBV29-1 and TRBJ1-1; possibly TRBD1 for D (6 bases). From germline, CDR1 is SQVTM and CDR2 ANQGSEA. V lost 6 bases to trimming and J lost 0 bases, with 14 bases between them. The CDR3 is made up of 14 amino acids.

The chain has TRBV11-2 and TRBJ2-1, with a tentative D call TRBD2 (5 bases). Germline V gene data show CDR1 as SGHAT and CDR2 as FQNNGV. CDR3 size: 15 residues. V was pared by 5 bases and J by 8 bases, with 19 bases between. CDR3 bases: TGTGCCAGCAGCCAACCGAATTGGGGAGCCCATGAGCAGTTCTTC. Protein sequence: CASSQPNWGAHEQFF.

The V call is TRBV10-2, the J call TRBJ2-2; no reliable D call. V dropped 6 bases and J dropped 2 bases, with 4 bases sitting between them. The CDR3 runs to 12 residues. Per the germline V gene, CDR1 is WSHSY and CDR2 is SAAADI. The CDR3 spells CASRANTGELFF. In DNA, the CDR3 is TGCGCCAGCAGGGCTAACACCGGGGAGCTGTTTTTT.

V gene TRBV11-2 combines with J gene TRBJ1-5; D is perhaps TRBD1 (5 bases). Trimming took 2 bases from V and 1 from J, leaving 9 bases between them. The CDR3 totals 15 residues. The germline gives CDR1 SGHAT, CDR2 FQNNGV. CDR3 region: CASSLTRASNQPQHF. The CDR3 DNA is TGTGCCAGCAGCTTAACCAGGGCGAGCAATCAGCCCCAGCATTTT.

This clone appeared once. The genes are TRBV6-4 and TRBJ1-5, with D tentatively TRBD1 (6 bases). V was pared by 8 bases and J by 6 bases, with 8 bases between. Germline lookup yields CDR1 MRHNA and CDR2 SNTAGT. The CDR3 consists of 11 residues. The CDR3 protein is CASRRGQPQHF. The CDR3 DNA follows: TGTGCCAGCCGCAGGGGTCAGCCCCAGCATTTT.

The chain recombines TRBV7-9 with TRBJ2-1; 13 nucleotides match TRBD2. The germline CDR1 and CDR2 sequences are SEHNR and FQNEAQ (reference sequence). V shed 5 bases, J shed 8 bases, and the junction held 6 bases outside the gene matches. CDR3 length equals 15 residues. The CDR3 bases are TGTGCCAGCAGCGACGGACTAGCGGGAGTACATGAGCAGTTCTTC. It specifies CASSDGLAGVHEQFF.

This rearrangement joins TRBV7-3 to TRBJ2-3; D is undetermined. Trimming took off 5 bases at V and 2 bases at J, with 14 bases between the two ends. Germline CDR1 SGHTA, CDR2 FQGTGA. This CDR3 has 15 amino acids. The DNA of the CDR3 is TGTGCCAGCAGCCCGAACGGTTATGCCACAGATACGCAGTATTTT. Translating it yields CASSPNGYATDTQYF.

V usage is TRBV5-1 and J usage is TRBJ1-3, with D tentatively TRBD1 (5 bases). With 4 bases removed from V and 0 bases from J, the gap between germline ends came to 11 bases. Germline CDR1 is SGHRS and CDR2 is YFSETQ. The CDR3 sequence is 15 residues long. CDR3 sequence (DNA): TGCGCCAGCAGCCCAGACAGTAACTCTGGAAACACCATATATTTT. Its translation is CASSPDSNSGNTIYF.

This sequence joins TRBV6-5 and TRBJ1-2; 10 nucleotides agree with TRBD1. Trimming cost V 2 bases and J 5 bases; bases outside gene matches: 2. Germline V gene data show CDR1 as MNHEY and CDR2 as SVGAGI. This CDR3 is 14 amino acids long. CDR3 sequence reads: CASSYKDRGYGYTF. In DNA form, the CDR3 reads TGTGCCAGCAGTTACAAGGACAGGGGGTATGGCTACACCTTC.

V is TRBV24-1 and J is TRBJ2-1; no definite D call. The CDR3 runs 14 residues. V was pared by 6 bases and J by 5 bases, with 13 bases between. Germline V lookup: CDR1 KGHDR, CDR2 SFDVKD. The CDR3, as DNA: TGTGCCACCAGTCCCAGTGTAGCCCACAATGAGCAGTTCTTC. Its translation: CATSPSVAHNEQFF.